This T cell receptor (beta chain) comes out of a study of T cell responses to AZD1222 COVID-19 vaccine. Clones were sequenced by immunoSEQ multiplex PCR, and TCRdb holds only the in-frame ones, with some missing. The sample carries fewer than 150,000 clones, around 90% recorded once. This clone was observed a few times. The CDR3 contains 13 residues. V lost 0 bases and J lost 2, with 6 bases in between. Germline CDR1 reads SGHNT; CDR2 reads YYREEE (reference sequence). The chain joins TRBV5-4 to TRBJ2-7; D is perhaps TRBD1 or TRBD2 (5 bases each). The clonotype was recovered from an adult who received the AZD1222 COVID-19 vaccine. Specimen: peripheral blood, collected 28 days after the second AZD1222 dose. CDR3 in amino acids: CASSLGGTYEQYF. The CDR3 DNA sequence: TGTGCCAGCAGCTTGGGGGGGACCTACGAGCAGTACTTC.